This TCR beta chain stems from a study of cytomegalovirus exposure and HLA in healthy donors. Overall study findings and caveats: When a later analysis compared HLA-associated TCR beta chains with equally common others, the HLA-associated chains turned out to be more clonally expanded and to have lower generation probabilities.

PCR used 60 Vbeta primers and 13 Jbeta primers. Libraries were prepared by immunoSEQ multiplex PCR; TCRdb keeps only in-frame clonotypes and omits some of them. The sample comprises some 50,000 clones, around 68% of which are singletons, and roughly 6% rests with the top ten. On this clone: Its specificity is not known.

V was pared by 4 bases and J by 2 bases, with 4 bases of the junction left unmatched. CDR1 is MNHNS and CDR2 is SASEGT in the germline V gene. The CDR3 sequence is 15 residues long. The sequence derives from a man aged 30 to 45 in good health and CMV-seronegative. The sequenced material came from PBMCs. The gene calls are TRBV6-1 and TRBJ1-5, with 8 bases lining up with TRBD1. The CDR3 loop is CASSVGGQGNQPQHF. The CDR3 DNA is TGTGCCAGCAGTGTTGGGGGACAGGGCAATCAGCCCCAGCATTTT.